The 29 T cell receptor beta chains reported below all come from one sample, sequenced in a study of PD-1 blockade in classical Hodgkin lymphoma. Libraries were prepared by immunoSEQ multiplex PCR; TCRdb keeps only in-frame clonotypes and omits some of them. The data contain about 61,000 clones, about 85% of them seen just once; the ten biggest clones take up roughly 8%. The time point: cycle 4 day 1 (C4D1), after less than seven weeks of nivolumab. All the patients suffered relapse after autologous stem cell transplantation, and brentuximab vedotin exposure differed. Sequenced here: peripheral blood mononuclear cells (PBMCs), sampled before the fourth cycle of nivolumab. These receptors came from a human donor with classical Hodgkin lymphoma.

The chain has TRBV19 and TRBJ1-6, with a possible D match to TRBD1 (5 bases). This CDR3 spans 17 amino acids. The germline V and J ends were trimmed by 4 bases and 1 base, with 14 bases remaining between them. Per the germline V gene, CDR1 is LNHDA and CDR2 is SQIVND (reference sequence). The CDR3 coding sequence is TGTGCCAGTAGTAGGGACCTTGGATTATCCTATAATTCACCCCTCCACTTT. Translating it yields CASSRDLGLSYNSPLHF.

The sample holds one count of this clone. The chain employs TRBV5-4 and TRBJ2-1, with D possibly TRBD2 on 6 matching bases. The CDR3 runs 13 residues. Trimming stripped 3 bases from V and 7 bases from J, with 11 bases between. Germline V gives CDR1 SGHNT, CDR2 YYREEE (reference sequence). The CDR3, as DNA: TGTGCCAGCAGCTGGGAGGTACGGAATGAGCAGTTCTTC. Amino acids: CASSWEVRNEQFF.

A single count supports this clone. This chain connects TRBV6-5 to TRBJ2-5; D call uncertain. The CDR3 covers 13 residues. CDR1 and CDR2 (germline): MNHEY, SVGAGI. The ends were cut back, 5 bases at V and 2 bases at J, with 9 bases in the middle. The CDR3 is CASSQVGQETQYF. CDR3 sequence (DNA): TGTGCCAGCAGTCAAGTGGGTCAAGAGACCCAGTACTTC.

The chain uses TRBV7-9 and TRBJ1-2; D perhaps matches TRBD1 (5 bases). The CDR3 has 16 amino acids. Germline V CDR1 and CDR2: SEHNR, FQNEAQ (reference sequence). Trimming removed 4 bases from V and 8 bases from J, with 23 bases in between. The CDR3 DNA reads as TGTGCCAGCAGCTCCTCCGGAGAGCAGGGCCGGGCAGGCTACACCTTC. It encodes CASSSSGEQGRAGYTF. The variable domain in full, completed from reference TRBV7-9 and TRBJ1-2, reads DTGVSQNPRHKITKRGQNVTFRCDPISEHNRLYWYRQTLGQGPEFLTYFQNEAQLEKSRLLSDRFSAERPKGSFSTLEIQRTEQGDSAMYLCASSSSGEQGRAGYTFGSGTRLTVV.

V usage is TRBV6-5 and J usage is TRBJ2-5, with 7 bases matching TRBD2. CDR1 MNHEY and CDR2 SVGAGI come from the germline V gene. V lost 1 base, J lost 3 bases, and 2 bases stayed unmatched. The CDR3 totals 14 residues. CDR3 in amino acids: CASSYYSGKETQYF. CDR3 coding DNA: TGTGCCAGCAGTTACTACAGCGGGAAAGAGACCCAGTACTTC.

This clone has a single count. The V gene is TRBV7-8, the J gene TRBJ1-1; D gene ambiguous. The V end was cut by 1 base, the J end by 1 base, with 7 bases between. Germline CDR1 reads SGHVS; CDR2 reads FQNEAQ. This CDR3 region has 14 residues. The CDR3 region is CASSLESRNTEAFF. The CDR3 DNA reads TGTGCCAGCAGCTTAGAGTCCCGGAACACTGAAGCTTTCTTT.

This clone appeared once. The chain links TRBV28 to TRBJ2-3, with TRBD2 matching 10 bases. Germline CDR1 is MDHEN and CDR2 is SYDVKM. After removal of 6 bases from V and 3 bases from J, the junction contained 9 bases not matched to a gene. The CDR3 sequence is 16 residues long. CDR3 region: CASRFSSGGGTDTQYF. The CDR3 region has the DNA TGTGCCAGCAGATTTTCTAGCGGGGGTGGGACAGATACGCAGTATTTT.

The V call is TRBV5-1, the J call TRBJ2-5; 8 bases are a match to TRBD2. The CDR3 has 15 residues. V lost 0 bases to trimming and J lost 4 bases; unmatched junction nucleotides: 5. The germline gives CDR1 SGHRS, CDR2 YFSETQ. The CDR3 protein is CASSLAVSGVETQYF. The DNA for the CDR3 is TGCGCCAGCAGCTTGGCCGTTAGCGGGGTAGAGACCCAGTACTTC. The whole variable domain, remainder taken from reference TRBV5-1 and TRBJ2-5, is KAGVTQTPRYLIKTRGQQVTLSCSPISGHRSVSWYQQTPGQGLQFLFEYFSETQRNKGNFPGRFSGRQFSNSRSEMNVSTLELGDSALYLCASSLAVSGVETQYFGPGTRLLVL.

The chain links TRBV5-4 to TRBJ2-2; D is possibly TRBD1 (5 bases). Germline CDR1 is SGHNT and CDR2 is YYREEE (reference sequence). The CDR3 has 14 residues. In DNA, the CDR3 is TGTGCTCACGGAAGGGGATCGAACACCGGGGAGCTGTTTTTT. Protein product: CAHGRGSNTGELFF.

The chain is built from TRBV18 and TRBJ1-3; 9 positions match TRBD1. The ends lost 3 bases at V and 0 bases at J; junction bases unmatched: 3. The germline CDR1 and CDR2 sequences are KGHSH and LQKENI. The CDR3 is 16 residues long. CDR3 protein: CASSPGQGSSGNTIYF. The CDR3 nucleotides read TGTGCCAGCTCACCGGGACAGGGAAGCTCTGGAAACACCATATATTTT. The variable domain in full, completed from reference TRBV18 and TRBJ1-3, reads NAGVMQNPRHLVRRRGQEARLRCSPMKGHSHVYWYRQLPEEGLKFMVYLQKENIIDESGMPKERFSAEFPKEGPSILRIQQVVRGDSAAYFCASSPGQGSSGNTIYFGEGSWLTVV.

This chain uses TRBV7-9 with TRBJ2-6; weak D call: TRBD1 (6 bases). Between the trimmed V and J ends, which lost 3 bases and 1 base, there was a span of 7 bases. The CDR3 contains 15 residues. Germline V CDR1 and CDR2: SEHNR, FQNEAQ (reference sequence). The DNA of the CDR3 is TGTGCCAGCAGCTTTAGGGGGTCTGGGGCCAACGTCCTGACTTTC. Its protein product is CASSFRGSGANVLTF.

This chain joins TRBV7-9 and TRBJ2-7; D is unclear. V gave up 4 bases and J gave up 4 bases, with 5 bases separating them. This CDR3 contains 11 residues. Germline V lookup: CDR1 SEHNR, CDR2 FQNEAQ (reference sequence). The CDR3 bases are TGTGCCAGCAGCTCGACTTACGAGCAGTACTTC. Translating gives CASSSTYEQYF.

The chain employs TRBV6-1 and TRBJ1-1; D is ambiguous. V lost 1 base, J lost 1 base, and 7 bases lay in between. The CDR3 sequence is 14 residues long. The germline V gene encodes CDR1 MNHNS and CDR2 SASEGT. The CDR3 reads CASSEGRKNTEAFF. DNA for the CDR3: TGTGCCAGCAGTGAAGGCAGAAAGAACACTGAAGCTTTCTTT.

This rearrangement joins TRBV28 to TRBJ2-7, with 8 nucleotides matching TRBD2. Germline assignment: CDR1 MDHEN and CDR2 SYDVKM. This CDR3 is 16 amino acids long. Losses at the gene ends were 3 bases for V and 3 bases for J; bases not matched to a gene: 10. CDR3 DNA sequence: TGTGCCAGCAGTTTCGCCTTGGCGGGGGGATTCTACGAGCAGTACTTC. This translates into CASSFALAGGFYEQYF.

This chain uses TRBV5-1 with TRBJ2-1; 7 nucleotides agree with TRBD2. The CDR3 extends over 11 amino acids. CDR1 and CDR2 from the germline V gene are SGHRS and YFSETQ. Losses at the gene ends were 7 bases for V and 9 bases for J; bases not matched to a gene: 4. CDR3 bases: TGCGCCAGCGGGGGGGAAGTTGAGCAGTTCTTC. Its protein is CASGGEVEQFF.

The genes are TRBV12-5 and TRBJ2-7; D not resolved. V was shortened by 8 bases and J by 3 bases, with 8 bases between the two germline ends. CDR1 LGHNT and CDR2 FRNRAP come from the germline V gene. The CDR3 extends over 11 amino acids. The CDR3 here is CASTALYEQYF. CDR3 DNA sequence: TGTGCTAGTACAGCTCTCTACGAGCAGTACTTC.

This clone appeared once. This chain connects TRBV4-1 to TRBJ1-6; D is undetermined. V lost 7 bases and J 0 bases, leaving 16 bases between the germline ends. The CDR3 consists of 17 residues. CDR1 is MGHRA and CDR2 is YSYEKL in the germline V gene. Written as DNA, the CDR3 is TGCGCCAGCACCCGAGAACCGGAGAGCTCCTATAATTCACCCCTCCACTTT. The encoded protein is CASTREPESSYNSPLHF.

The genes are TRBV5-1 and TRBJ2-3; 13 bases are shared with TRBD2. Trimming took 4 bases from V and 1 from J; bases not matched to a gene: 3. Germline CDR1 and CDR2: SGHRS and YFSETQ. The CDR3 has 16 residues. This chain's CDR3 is CASSPGTSGGTDTQYF. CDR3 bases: TGCGCCAGCAGCCCGGGGACTAGCGGGGGCACAGATACGCAGTATTTT.

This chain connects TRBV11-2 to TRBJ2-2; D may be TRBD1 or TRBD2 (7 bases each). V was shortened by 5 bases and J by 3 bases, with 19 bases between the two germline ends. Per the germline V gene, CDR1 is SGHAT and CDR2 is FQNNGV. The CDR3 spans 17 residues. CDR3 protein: CASSPRGRAGYTGELFF. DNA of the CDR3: TGTGCCAGCAGCCCCAGGGGGAGGGCAGGGTACACCGGGGAGCTGTTTTTT.

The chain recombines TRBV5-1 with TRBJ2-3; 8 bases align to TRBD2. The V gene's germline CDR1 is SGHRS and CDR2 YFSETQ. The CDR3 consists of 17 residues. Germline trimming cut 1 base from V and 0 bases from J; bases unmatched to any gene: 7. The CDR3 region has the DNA TGCGCCAGCAGCTTGTCGACTAGCGCGAGTAGCACAGATACGCAGTATTTT. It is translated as CASSLSTSASSTDTQYF.

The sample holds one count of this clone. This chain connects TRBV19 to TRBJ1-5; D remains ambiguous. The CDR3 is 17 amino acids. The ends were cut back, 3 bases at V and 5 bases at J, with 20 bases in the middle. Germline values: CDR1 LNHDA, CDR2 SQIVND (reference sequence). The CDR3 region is CASSIPHMISADQPQHF. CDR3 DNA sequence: TGTGCCAGTAGTATTCCCCATATGATATCTGCGGATCAGCCCCAGCATTTT. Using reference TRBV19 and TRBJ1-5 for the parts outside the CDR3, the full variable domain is DGGITQSPKYLFRKEGQNVTLSCEQNLNHDAMYWYRQDPGQGLRLIYYSQIVNDFQKGDIAEGYSVSREKKESFPLTVTSAQKNPTAFYLCASSIPHMISADQPQHFGDGTRLSIL.

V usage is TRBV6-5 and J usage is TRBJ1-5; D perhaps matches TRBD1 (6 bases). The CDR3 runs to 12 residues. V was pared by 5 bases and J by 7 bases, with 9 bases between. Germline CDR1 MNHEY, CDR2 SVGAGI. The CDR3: CASSQGRQPQHF. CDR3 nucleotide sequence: TGTGCCAGCAGTCAGGGGAGGCAGCCCCAGCATTTT.

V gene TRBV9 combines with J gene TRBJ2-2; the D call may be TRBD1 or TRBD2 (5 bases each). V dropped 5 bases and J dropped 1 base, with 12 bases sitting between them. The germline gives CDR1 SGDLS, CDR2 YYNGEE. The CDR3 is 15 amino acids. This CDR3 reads CASRDGTENTGELFF. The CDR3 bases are TGTGCCAGCAGGGACGGGACCGAGAACACCGGGGAGCTGTTTTTT. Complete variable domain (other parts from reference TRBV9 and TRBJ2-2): DSGVTQTPKHLITATGQRVTLRCSPRSGDLSVYWYQQSLDQGLQFLIQYYNGEERAKGNILERFSAQQFPDLHSELNLSSLELGDSALYFCASRDGTENTGELFFGEGSRLTVL.

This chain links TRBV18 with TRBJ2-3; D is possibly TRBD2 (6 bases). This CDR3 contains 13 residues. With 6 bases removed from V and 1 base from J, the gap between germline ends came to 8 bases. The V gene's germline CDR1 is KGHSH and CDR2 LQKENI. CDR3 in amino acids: CASSPSGTDTQYF. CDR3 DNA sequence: TGTGCCAGCTCGCCTAGCGGCACAGATACGCAGTATTTT.

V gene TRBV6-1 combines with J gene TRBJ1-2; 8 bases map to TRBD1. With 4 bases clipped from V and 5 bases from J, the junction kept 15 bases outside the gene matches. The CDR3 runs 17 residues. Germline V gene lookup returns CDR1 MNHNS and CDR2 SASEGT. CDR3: CASSVTTGTGPPYGYTF. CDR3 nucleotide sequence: TGTGCCAGCAGTGTCACAACCGGGACAGGCCCTCCTTATGGCTACACCTTC.

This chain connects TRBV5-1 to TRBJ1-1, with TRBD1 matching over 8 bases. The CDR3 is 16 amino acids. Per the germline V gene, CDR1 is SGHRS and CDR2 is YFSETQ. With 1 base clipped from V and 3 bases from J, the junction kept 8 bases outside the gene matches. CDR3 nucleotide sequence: TGCGCCAGCAGCTTGAGGACAGGGAGAGCGTACACTGAAGCTTTCTTT. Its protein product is CASSLRTGRAYTEAFF.

The CDR3 region has the DNA TGCGCCAGCAGCTTCCCTAGCGGGGACATCACCGGGGAGCTGTTTTTT. This codes for CASSFPSGDITGELFF. The chain joins TRBV5-1 to TRBJ2-2; 9 positions match TRBD2. J lost 4 bases, V lost 2 bases, and 6 bases had no gene match. Germline V lookup: CDR1 SGHRS, CDR2 YFSETQ. CDR3 size: 16 residues. Together with reference TRBV5-1 and TRBJ2-2, the CDR3 gives the full variable domain: KAGVTQTPRYLIKTRGQQVTLSCSPISGHRSVSWYQQTPGQGLQFLFEYFSETQRNKGNFPGRFSGRQFSNSRSEMNVSTLELGDSALYLCASSFPSGDITGELFFGEGSRLTVL.

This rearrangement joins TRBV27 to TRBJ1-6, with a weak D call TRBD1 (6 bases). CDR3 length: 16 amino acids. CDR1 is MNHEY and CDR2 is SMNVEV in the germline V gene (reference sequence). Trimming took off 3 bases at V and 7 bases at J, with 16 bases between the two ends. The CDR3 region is CASSFLPGGDNSPLHF. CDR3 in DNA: TGTGCCAGCAGTTTTCTTCCGGGGGGCGACAATTCACCCCTCCACTTT.

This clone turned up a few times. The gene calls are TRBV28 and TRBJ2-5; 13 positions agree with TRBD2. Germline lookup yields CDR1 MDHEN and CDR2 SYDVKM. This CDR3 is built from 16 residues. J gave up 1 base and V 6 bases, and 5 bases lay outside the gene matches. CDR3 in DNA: TGTGCCAGCAGGAGAGGGACTAGCGGGGTCCAAGAGACCCAGTACTTC. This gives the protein CASRRGTSGVQETQYF.